This T cell receptor (beta chain) was captured in a study of shared clonotypes between healthy human individuals. Regarding the study as a whole: It was the non-shared clonotypes that had lower generation probabilities than clonotypes shared by all four donors.

In replicate PCRs of sorted subsets, around 0.2 ug DNA, roughly 27,000 T cell genomes, was used. TCRdb's copy holds only in-frame clones and misses some; the assay was immunoSEQ multiplex PCR. The sample consists of more than 2 million clones, 85% to 95% of them appearing once. V was shortened by 2 bases and J by 4 bases, with 15 bases between the two germline ends. The CDR3 is 15 residues long. Germline V gene sequence: CDR1 MGHRA, CDR2 YSYEKL. As to this clone: The antigen remains undetermined.

Naive CD8 cells, CD45RO-negative and positively selected for CCR7, excluded terminally differentiated effector memory CD45RA+ cells. Those who donated were healthy HIV-negative adults, with no recent acute infections or vaccinations reported. The sample consisted of naive CD8+ T cells from PBMCs. The clonotype originates from a man aged 18 to 29 in good health. Some clones in this sample may be carry-over from other donors' samples. The chain links TRBV4-1 to TRBJ2-7; perhaps TRBD1 as D (6 bases). Here the CDR3 DNA reads TGCGCCAGCAGCCAACGTACCGGGACAACTTACGAGCAGTACTTC. Translation: CASSQRTGTTYEQYF.